The 21 T cell receptor beta chains below come from one sample, sequenced in a study of T cells after yellow fever vaccination. Via MiXCR, TCRdb re-called the 5' RACE reads, giving one row per CDR3 protein. The profile covers roughly 68,000 distinct CDR3 sequences, with around 7% appearing a single time and 37% taken by the ten largest. The source material was CD8+ T cells sorted from PBMCs, sampled roughly 45 days after the first yellow fever vaccination. Receptors were obtained from a man younger than 35 who received the YFV17D yellow fever vaccine.

This clonotype was observed a few times. The chain uses TRBV3-1 and TRBJ2-1; D remains unclear. Germline lookup yields CDR1 LGHDT and CDR2 YNNKEL (reference sequence). V was pared by 1 base and J by 0 bases, with 16 bases between. The CDR3 has 18 amino acids. DNA for the CDR3: TGTGCCAGCAGCCAAGTACTTGAGCGCAGAAGCTCCTACAATGAGCAGTTCTTC. It is translated as CASSQVLERRSSYNEQFF.

This clonotype was found many times. The chain has TRBV7-2 and TRBJ1-1; 7 nucleotides agree with TRBD1. Unmatched junction bases numbered 9, after V lost 5 bases and J lost 3 bases. Looked up from germline, CDR1 is SGHTA and CDR2 is FQGNSA. The CDR3 is made up of 15 amino acids. The CDR3, as DNA: TGTGCCAGCAGCCCAATAGACAGGGTTGACACTGAAGCTTTCTTT. Protein sequence: CASSPIDRVDTEAFF.

This clonotype was found many times. The chain couples TRBV7-9 to TRBJ1-2, with D unresolved. Trimming shortened V by 5 bases and J by 10 bases, and 17 bases separated the two germline ends. The CDR3 is 13 amino acids. Per germline, CDR1 SEHNR and CDR2 FQNEAQ (reference sequence). CDR3 nucleotide sequence: TGTGCCAGCAGCCCCACCGGAACATGGGACTACACCTTC. It is translated as CASSPTGTWDYTF. The full variable domain, its missing parts supplied by reference TRBV7-9 and TRBJ1-2, is DTGVSQNPRHKITKRGQNVTFRCDPISEHNRLYWYRQTLGQGPEFLTYFQNEAQLEKSRLLSDRFSAERPKGSFSTLEIQRTEQGDSAMYLCASSPTGTWDYTFGSGTRLTVV.

The table lists this clonotype with many counts. The genes are TRBV19 and TRBJ1-2, with TRBD1 matching 10 bases. Germline CDR1 and CDR2: LNHDA and SQIVND (reference sequence). CDR3 length: 16 residues. V dropped 6 bases and J dropped 4; count of bases not matched to a gene: 11. The DNA of the CDR3 is TGTGCCAGTAGCCGACAGGGGGCAATTGGAAGCTATGGCTACACCTTC. It is translated as CASSRQGAIGSYGYTF.

This clonotype appeared many times. The V and J genes are TRBV7-9 and TRBJ2-2, with 7 nucleotides matching TRBD1. Trimming took 3 bases from V and 5 from J; bases not matched to a gene: 9. Germline values: CDR1 SEHNR, CDR2 FQNEAQ (reference sequence). The CDR3 has 16 residues. The CDR3 spells CASSFTKQGRTGELFF. The CDR3 coding sequence is TGTGCCAGCAGCTTCACAAAACAGGGGCGAACCGGGGAGCTGTTTTTT.

This clonotype was detected many times. The V gene is TRBV7-9, the J gene TRBJ1-1; D ambiguous. The germline V gene has CDR1 SEHNR and CDR2 FQNEAQ (reference sequence). The CDR3 covers 17 residues. The V end lost 8 bases, the J end lost 1 base, and 23 bases lay between the germline ends. Here the CDR3 reads CASGISLGWSPNTEAFF. For the CDR3, the DNA is TGTGCCAGCGGAATCTCGCTAGGTTGGTCTCCGAACACTGAAGCTTTCTTT.

CDR3 DNA sequence: TGTGCCAGCAGTGATGGGACAGGGAGAACCGGGGAGCTGTTTTTT. Encoded protein: CASSDGTGRTGELFF. J is TRBJ2-2 and V is TRBV9; 9 nucleotides align to TRBD1. CDR3 length: 15 residues. CDR1 and CDR2 from the germline V gene are SGDLS and YYNGEE. J gave up 5 bases and V 5 bases, and 7 bases lay outside the gene matches.

The chain links TRBV12-3 or TRBV12-4 to TRBJ1-5; TRBD1 might be the D (5 bases). The CDR3 sequence is 13 residues long. V was pared by 5 bases and J by 3 bases, with 8 bases between. CDR3 bases: TGTGCCAGCAGTATCGGGACCAATCAGCCCCAGCATTTT. Protein product: CASSIGTNQPQHF.

This clonotype has ten or more counts. The gene calls are TRBV4-1 and TRBJ2-6; no definite D call. V was pared by 0 bases and J by 0 bases, with 3 bases between. Per the germline V gene, CDR1 is MGHRA and CDR2 is YSYEKL. CDR3 length: 15 residues. The CDR3 reads CASSQDSSGANVLTF. The CDR3 DNA sequence: TGCGCCAGCAGCCAAGATAGCTCTGGGGCCAACGTCCTGACTTTC.

This clonotype was seen ten or more times. The rearrangement joins TRBV7-2 to TRBJ1-5, with D unclear. CDR3 length: 16 residues. The V and J ends lost 4 bases and 9 bases respectively, with 22 bases between them. Germline lookup yields CDR1 SGHTA and CDR2 FQGNSA. CDR3: CASSSIQLTGVWPQHF. The DNA of the CDR3 is TGTGCCAGCAGCTCAATACAACTGACCGGGGTATGGCCCCAGCATTTT.

This clonotype was seen many times. The V call is TRBV12-3 or TRBV12-4, the J call TRBJ2-7; tentatively, D is TRBD1 or TRBD2 (6 bases each). CDR3 length equals 15 residues. Trimming pared 3 bases from V and 0 bases from J, leaving 12 bases between. In nucleotides, the CDR3 is TGTGCCAGCAGTTTGGGGGCGGGGTCCTCCTACGAGCAGTACTTC. This encodes CASSLGAGSSYEQYF.

This clonotype was seen at least ten times. The chain has TRBV7-2 and TRBJ2-7, with a tentative D call TRBD2 (6 bases). V was pared by 5 bases and J by 5 bases, with 16 bases between. Germline CDR1 SGHTA, CDR2 FQGNSA. This CDR3 contains 14 residues. This CDR3 is CASSLPSGANEQYF. DNA of the CDR3: TGTGCCAGCAGCCTCCCCTCGGGAGCCAACGAGCAGTACTTC.

The chain recombines TRBV20-1 with TRBJ2-1; the D gene could be TRBD1 or TRBD2 (5 bases each). Trimming took off 1 base at V and 4 bases at J, with 8 bases between the two ends. Germline V gene data show CDR1 as DFQATT and CDR2 as SNEGSKA (reference sequence). The CDR3 sequence is 13 residues long. The CDR3 reads CSARVGEYNEQFF. The CDR3 nucleotides are TGCAGTGCTAGAGTGGGGGAGTACAATGAGCAGTTCTTC.

This clonotype was seen ten or more times. The chain uses TRBV5-1 and TRBJ2-6; 7 nucleotides line up with TRBD1. The J segment lost 1 base and the V segment lost 0 bases, leaving 7 bases of the junction unmatched. This CDR3 has 18 residues. Germline-derived CDR1 and CDR2 are SGHRS and YFSETQ. CDR3 sequence (DNA): TGCGCCAGCAGCTTGGAGGCAGGGGGTGTATCTGGGGCCAACGTCCTGACTTTC. Residues: CASSLEAGGVSGANVLTF.

This clonotype showed up just a few times. The chain is built from TRBV7-9 and TRBJ1-5, with a tentative D call TRBD1 (5 bases). CDR1 is SEHNR, CDR2 FQNEAQ, per germline (reference sequence). The V end was cut by 6 bases, the J end by 9 bases, with 12 bases between. The CDR3 extends over 12 amino acids. Here the CDR3 DNA reads TGTGCCAGCAGTCAGGGTCTGGGGCCCCAGCATTTT. Translation: CASSQGLGPQHF.

There are many counts of this clonotype. The CDR3 is CASSRTGPYEQYF. The CDR3, as DNA: TGTGCCAGCTCCAGGACAGGCCCCTACGAGCAGTACTTC. The chain has TRBV7-9 and TRBJ2-7, with 7 bases identical to TRBD1. J was trimmed by 2 bases and V by 8 bases; bases with no gene match: 6. Germline assignment: CDR1 SEHNR and CDR2 FQNEAQ (reference sequence). This CDR3 is 13 amino acids long. Full variable domain (remainder filled in from reference TRBV7-9 and TRBJ2-7): DTGVSQNPRHKITKRGQNVTFRCDPISEHNRLYWYRQTLGQGPEFLTYFQNEAQLEKSRLLSDRFSAERPKGSFSTLEIQRTEQGDSAMYLCASSRTGPYEQYFGPGTRLTVT.

This clonotype appeared many times. V and J are TRBV7-9 and TRBJ2-7; D is unclear. Germline V gene sequence: CDR1 SEHNR, CDR2 FQNEAQ (reference sequence). V lost 5 bases and J lost 5, with 10 bases in between. The CDR3 is 12 amino acids. This CDR3 reads CASSPGLHEQYF. The CDR3 DNA is TGTGCCAGCAGCCCGGGTCTCCACGAGCAGTACTTC.

This clonotype was found many times. This rearrangement joins TRBV7-6 to TRBJ2-5; 14 positions match TRBD2. CDR1 SGHVS and CDR2 FNYEAQ come from the germline V gene. The CDR3 consists of 17 residues. J gave up 5 bases and V 5 bases, and 10 bases lay outside the gene matches. CDR3 coding DNA: TGTGCCAGCAGCCCGGGACTAGCGGGGGAACGTATGGAGACCCAGTACTTC. Its protein is CASSPGLAGERMETQYF.

This clonotype came up many times. The J gene is TRBJ1-1, the V gene TRBV12-3 or TRBV12-4; perhaps TRBD1 as D (5 bases). V was pared by 2 bases and J by 5 bases, with 18 bases between. The CDR3 totals 16 residues. This CDR3 is CASSLIRGGEETEAFF. The CDR3, as DNA: TGTGCCAGCAGTTTAATTAGAGGAGGGGAGGAGACTGAAGCTTTCTTT.

This clonotype was seen at least ten times. The chain is built from TRBV7-9 and TRBJ1-1; TRBD1 aligns across 9 bases. The CDR3 loop spans 15 amino acids. Germline assignment: CDR1 SEHNR and CDR2 FQNEAQ (reference sequence). Unmatched junction bases numbered 7, after V lost 5 bases and J lost 3 bases. The CDR3 DNA follows: TGTGCCAGCAGCAACGGACAGGGGAGGGACACTGAAGCTTTCTTT. This translates into CASSNGQGRDTEAFF. Full variable domain (outside the CDR3, taken from reference TRBV7-9 and TRBJ1-1): DTGVSQNPRHKITKRGQNVTFRCDPISEHNRLYWYRQTLGQGPEFLTYFQNEAQLEKSRLLSDRFSAERPKGSFSTLEIQRTEQGDSAMYLCASSNGQGRDTEAFFGQGTRLTVV.

This clonotype was counted ten times or more. CDR3 DNA sequence: TGTGCCAGCAGCCGAGGAGACAATGAGCAGTTCTTC. Amino acids: CASSRGDNEQFF. The V gene is TRBV11-1, the J gene TRBJ2-1, with D hard to call. The CDR3 totals 12 residues. Germline values: CDR1 SGHAT, CDR2 FQDESV (reference sequence). Deletions cut 5 bases from V and 5 bases from J, with 7 bases between.